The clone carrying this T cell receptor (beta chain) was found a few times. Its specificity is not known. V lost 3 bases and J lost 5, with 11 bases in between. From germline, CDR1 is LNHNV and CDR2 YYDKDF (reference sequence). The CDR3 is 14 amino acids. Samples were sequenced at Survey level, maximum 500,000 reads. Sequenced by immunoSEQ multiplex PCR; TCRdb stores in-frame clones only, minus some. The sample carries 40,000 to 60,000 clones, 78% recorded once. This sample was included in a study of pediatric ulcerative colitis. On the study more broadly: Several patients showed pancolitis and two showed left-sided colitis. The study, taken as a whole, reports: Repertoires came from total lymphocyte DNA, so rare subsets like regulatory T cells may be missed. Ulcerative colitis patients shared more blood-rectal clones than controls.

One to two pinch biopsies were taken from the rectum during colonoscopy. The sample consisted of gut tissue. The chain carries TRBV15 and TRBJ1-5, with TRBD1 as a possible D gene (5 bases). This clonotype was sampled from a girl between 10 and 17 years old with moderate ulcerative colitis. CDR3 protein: CATSRGLSYQPQHF. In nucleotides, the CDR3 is TGTGCCACCAGCAGGGGACTTTCGTATCAGCCCCAGCATTTT.